The 16 T cell receptor beta chains in this list originate from one sample, sequenced in a study of identical twins listed by TCRdb under 2016. Libraries were built with 5' RACE. Data came from an Illumina HiSeq 2000. The public reads were quality trimmed at Q25 with fastp and then assembled into clones with MiXCR by TCRdb, keeping productive beta chains. Identical CDR3 proteins give one entry, which carries the most common genes and DNA. The sample table contains 400,000 to 550,000 distinct CDR3 sequences; only one count was recorded for over 11% of them. The top ten clonotypes cover about 0.97% of the sample. The same sample was also studied in work on yellow fever vaccine responses in identical twins.

Sequenced sample: CD4+ T cells sorted from blood. The receptors were sampled from a woman between 18 and 30 years old in good health.

The chain is built from TRBV24-1 and TRBJ2-3, with D unresolved. Trimming took off 2 bases at V and 9 bases at J, with 14 bases between the two ends. Looked up from germline, CDR1 is KGHDR and CDR2 is SFDVKD. The CDR3 is made up of 14 amino acids. Written as DNA, the CDR3 is TGTGCCACCAGTGATTCCCTCATGGTGTACACGCAGTATTTT. Its translation: CATSDSLMVYTQYF.

Details on this clonotype: The CDR3 does not end in the conserved phenylalanine or tryptophan, so this is likely a read error. The chain links TRBV18 to TRBJ2-1; TRBD2 agrees at 7 bases. J was trimmed by 7 bases and V by 5 bases; bases with no gene match: 5. The CDR3 spans 13 residues. CDR1 and CDR2 from the germline V gene are KGHSH and LQKENI. The DNA for the CDR3 is TGTGCCAGCTCATGGGGGGGATCGAATGAGCAGTTCATC. Amino acid sequence: CASSWGGSNEQFI.

This chain uses TRBV20-1 with TRBJ2-7; 8 bases are a match to TRBD2. Trimming removed 0 bases from V and 4 bases from J; junction bases left unmatched: 8. The CDR3 sequence is 15 residues long. Germline V gene data show CDR1 as DFQATT and CDR2 as SNEGSKA (reference sequence). CDR3 in DNA: TGCAGTGCTAGAGATGCACGGGGGGGCGGATACGAGCAGTACTTC. Translated: CSARDARGGGYEQYF.

This clonotype has a count of ten or more. The rearrangement joins TRBV12-3 or TRBV12-4 to TRBJ2-5, with 7 bases identical to TRBD2. The V and J ends lost 6 bases and 9 bases, in that order; junction bases with no gene match: 10. The CDR3 loop spans 13 amino acids. The DNA of the CDR3 is TGTGCCAGCAGCGAGGCGAGCCGGGGGGCCCAGTACTTC. Residues: CASSEASRGAQYF.

The chain is built from TRBV28 and TRBJ2-7, with 9 bases matching TRBD1. The V segment lost 5 bases and the J segment 4 bases; nucleotides outside the gene matches: 9. CDR3 length equals 15 residues. In germline, CDR1 is MDHEN, CDR2 SYDVKM. DNA of the CDR3: TGTGCCAGCAGTAGACCGGGACAGGGAATTTACGAGCAGTACTTC. Translated: CASSRPGQGIYEQYF.

There are a few counts of this clonotype. The genes are TRBV5-1 and TRBJ2-7; 8 bases align to TRBD2. The germline CDR1 and CDR2 sequences are SGHRS and YFSETQ. This CDR3 has 15 amino acids. Trimming took 0 bases from V and 2 from J; bases not matched to a gene: 4. The CDR3 nucleotides are TGCGCCAGCAGCTTGGTTACTAGCGGAACCTACGAGCAGTACTTC. It translates to CASSLVTSGTYEQYF. Using reference TRBV5-1 and TRBJ2-7 for the parts outside the CDR3, the full variable domain is KAGVTQTPRYLIKTRGQQVTLSCSPISGHRSVSWYQQTPGQGLQFLFEYFSETQRNKGNFPGRFSGRQFSNSRSEMNVSTLELGDSALYLCASSLVTSGTYEQYFGPGTRLTVT.

This clonotype turned up a few times. For the CDR3, the DNA is TGTGCCACCAGCACATTAGCGGGAGGCAACATTCAGTACTTC. This encodes CATSTLAGGNIQYF. This chain joins TRBV15 and TRBJ2-4, with 10 bases lining up with TRBD2. CDR3 length: 14 residues. Germline CDR1 is LNHNV and CDR2 is YYDKDF (reference sequence). V dropped 4 bases and J dropped 7; count of bases not matched to a gene: 4.

Only a few counts were recorded for this clonotype. The gene calls are TRBV20-1 and TRBJ2-3, with TRBD2 matching over 11 bases. Losses at the gene ends were 5 bases for V and 6 bases for J; bases not matched to a gene: 10. The germline gives CDR1 DFQATT, CDR2 SNEGSKA (reference sequence). The CDR3 consists of 15 residues. CDR3 region: CSAPTGTSGGDTQYF. CDR3 nucleotide sequence: TGCAGTGCTCCCACCGGGACTAGCGGAGGGGATACGCAGTATTTT.

This clonotype was picked up a small number of times. One end of the junction is discordant with germline, which a read error may explain. The chain is built from TRBV9 and TRBJ1-1, with unresolved D. This CDR3 region has 14 residues. Looked up from germline, CDR1 is SGDLS and CDR2 is YYNGEE. The CDR3 sequence is CASSVEPVNTEAFF. The CDR3 DNA is TGTGCCAGCAGCGTAGAACCAGTGAATACTGAAGCTTTCTTT.

This clonotype was observed a handful of times. The rearrangement joins TRBV15 to TRBJ2-5; 11 bases line up with TRBD1. CDR1 is LNHNV, CDR2 YYDKDF, per germline (reference sequence). V lost 1 base, J lost 6 bases, and 4 bases stayed unmatched. CDR3 length equals 15 residues. The CDR3 DNA reads TGTGCCACCAGCAGAGGGACAGGGGGCACGAAGACCCAGTACTTC. Protein product: CATSRGTGGTKTQYF.

This clonotype was seen only a few times. CDR3 amino acids: CASSLLPGTQYF. CDR3 coding DNA: TGTGCCAGCAGCTTATTGCCGGGGACGCAGTATTTT. J is TRBJ2-3 and V is TRBV7-2, with a weak D call TRBD2 (5 bases). Trimming took off 2 bases at V and 9 bases at J, with 9 bases between the two ends. CDR1 and CDR2 from the germline V gene are SGHTA and FQGNSA. This CDR3 is 12 amino acids long.

This clonotype was seen a handful of times. The chain recombines TRBV14 with TRBJ2-7; possibly TRBD2 for D (6 bases). Looked up from germline, CDR1 is SGHDN and CDR2 is FVKESK. V was cut by 4 bases and J by 7 bases, with 20 bases left in between. The CDR3 runs 15 residues. CDR3 in amino acids: CASSRSGGIVREQYF. CDR3 DNA sequence: TGTGCCAGCAGCCGTAGCGGAGGAATCGTACGAGAGCAGTACTTC.

The V gene is TRBV29-1, the J gene TRBJ2-7; a possible D gene is TRBD2 (7 bases). Trimming stripped 6 bases from V and 2 bases from J, with 11 bases between. The germline gives CDR1 SQVTM, CDR2 ANQGSEA. There are 12 residues in the CDR3. CDR3 amino acids: CSVVGGAYEQYF. The CDR3 DNA sequence: TGCAGCGTGGTAGGGGGGGCCTACGAGCAGTACTTC.

The chain joins TRBV7-2 to TRBJ2-5; 14 bases are shared with TRBD2. Germline V CDR1 and CDR2: SGHTA, FQGNSA. The CDR3 has 17 residues. V was clipped by 5 bases and J by 4 bases; unmatched bases: 9. The CDR3 region is CASSLMTSGGGTETQYF. In DNA form, the CDR3 reads TGTGCCAGCAGCCTAATGACTAGCGGGGGGGGTACAGAGACCCAGTACTTC.

This clonotype was detected a few times. This chain uses TRBV6-1 with TRBJ2-7; TRBD1 might be the D (5 bases). The CDR3 spans 16 residues. Between the trimmed V and J ends, which lost 3 bases and 3 bases, there was a span of 18 bases. Germline lookup yields CDR1 MNHNS and CDR2 SASEGT. CDR3 DNA sequence: TGTGCCAGCAGTGAGAGAACAGGTATTAGTATCTACGAGCAGTACTTC. Residues: CASSERTGISIYEQYF.

V usage is TRBV7-6 and J usage is TRBJ1-1; 8 bases are shared with TRBD1. Trimming at V came to 2 bases and at J to 1 base, leaving 3 bases not matched to a gene. This CDR3 is built from 15 residues. Per germline, CDR1 SGHVS and CDR2 FNYEAQ. CDR3: CASSLSGGPNTEAFF. The CDR3 bases are TGTGCCAGCAGCTTATCAGGGGGCCCGAACACTGAAGCTTTCTTT.